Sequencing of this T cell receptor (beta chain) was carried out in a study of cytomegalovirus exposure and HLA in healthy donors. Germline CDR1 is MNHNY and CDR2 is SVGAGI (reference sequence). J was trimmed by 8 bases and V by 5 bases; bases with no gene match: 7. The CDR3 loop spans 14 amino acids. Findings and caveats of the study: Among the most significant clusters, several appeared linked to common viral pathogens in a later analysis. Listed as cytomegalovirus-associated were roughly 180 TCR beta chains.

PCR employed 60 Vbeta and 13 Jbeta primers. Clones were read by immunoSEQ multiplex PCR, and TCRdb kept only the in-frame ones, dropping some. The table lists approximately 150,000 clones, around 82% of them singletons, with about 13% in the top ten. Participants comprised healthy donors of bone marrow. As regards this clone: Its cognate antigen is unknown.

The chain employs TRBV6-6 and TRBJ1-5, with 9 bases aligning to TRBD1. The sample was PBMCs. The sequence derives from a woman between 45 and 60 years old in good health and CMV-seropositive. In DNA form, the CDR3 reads TGTGCCAGCAGTAACACAGGGGGCAGAGAGCCCCAGCATTTT. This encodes CASSNTGGREPQHF.